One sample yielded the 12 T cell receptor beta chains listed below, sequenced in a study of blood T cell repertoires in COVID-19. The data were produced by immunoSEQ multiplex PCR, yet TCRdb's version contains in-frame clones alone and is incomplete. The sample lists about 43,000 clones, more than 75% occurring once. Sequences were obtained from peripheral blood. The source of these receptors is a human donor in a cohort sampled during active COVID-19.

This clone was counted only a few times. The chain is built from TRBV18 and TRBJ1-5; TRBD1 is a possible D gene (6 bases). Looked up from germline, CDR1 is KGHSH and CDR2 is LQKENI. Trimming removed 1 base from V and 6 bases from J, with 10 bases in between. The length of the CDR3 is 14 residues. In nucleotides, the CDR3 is TGTGCCAGCTCACCACAGGGGGGGAGTCAGCCCCAGCATTTT. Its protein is CASSPQGGSQPQHF.

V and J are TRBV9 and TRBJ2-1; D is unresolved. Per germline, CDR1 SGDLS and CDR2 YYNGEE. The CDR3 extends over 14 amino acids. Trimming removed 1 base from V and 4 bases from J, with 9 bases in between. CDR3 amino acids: CASSVFPGYNEQFF. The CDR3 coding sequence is TGTGCCAGCAGCGTATTTCCGGGTTACAATGAGCAGTTCTTC.

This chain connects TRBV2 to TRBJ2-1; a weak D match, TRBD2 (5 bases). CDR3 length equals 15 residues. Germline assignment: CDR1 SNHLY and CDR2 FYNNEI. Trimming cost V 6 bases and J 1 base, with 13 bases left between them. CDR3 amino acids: CASRTVTGSYNEQFF. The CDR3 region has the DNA TGTGCCAGCAGGACCGTCACGGGGTCCTACAATGAGCAGTTCTTC.

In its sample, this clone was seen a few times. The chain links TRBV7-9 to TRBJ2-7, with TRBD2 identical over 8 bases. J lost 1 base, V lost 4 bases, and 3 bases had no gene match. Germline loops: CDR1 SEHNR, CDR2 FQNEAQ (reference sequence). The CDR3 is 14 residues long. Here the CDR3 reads CASSYSGDSYEQYF. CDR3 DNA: TGTGCCAGCAGCTATAGCGGGGATTCCTACGAGCAGTACTTC.

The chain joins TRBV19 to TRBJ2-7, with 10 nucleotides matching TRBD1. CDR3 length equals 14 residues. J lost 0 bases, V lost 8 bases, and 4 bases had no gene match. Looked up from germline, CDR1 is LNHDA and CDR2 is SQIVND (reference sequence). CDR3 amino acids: CASPGTGDSYEQYF. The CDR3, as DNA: TGTGCCAGTCCCGGGACAGGGGACTCCTACGAGCAGTACTTC.

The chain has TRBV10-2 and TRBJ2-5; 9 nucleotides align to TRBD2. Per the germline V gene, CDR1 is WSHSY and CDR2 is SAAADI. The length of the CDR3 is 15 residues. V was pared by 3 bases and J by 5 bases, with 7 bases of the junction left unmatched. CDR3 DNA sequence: TGCGCCAGCAGTGACGTAGCGGGAGTGGGGGAGACCCAGTACTTC. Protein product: CASSDVAGVGETQYF.

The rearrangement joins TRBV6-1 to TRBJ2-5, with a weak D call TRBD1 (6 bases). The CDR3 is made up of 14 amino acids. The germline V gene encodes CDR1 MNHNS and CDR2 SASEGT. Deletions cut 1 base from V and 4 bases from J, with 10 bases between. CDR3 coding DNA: TGTGCCAGCAGTGAAGGTCAACAGGGAGAGACCCAGTACTTC. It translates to CASSEGQQGETQYF.

The CDR3 DNA follows: TGTGCCAGCAGTTCGGGACTTGTTCCGTACAATGAGCAGTTCTTC. Translation gives CASSSGLVPYNEQFF. The chain combines TRBV27 with TRBJ2-1, with D tentatively TRBD2 (6 bases). The V gene's germline CDR1 is MNHEY and CDR2 SMNVEV (reference sequence). The V gene lost 4 bases and the J gene lost 4 bases, with 14 bases spanning the gap. The CDR3 is made up of 15 amino acids.

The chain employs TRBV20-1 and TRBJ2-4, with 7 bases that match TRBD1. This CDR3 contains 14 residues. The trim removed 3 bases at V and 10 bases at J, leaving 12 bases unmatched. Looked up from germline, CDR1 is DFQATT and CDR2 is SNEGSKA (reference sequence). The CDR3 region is CSASQGTDFVIQYF. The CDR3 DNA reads TGCAGTGCTAGTCAAGGGACAGACTTTGTTATTCAGTACTTC.

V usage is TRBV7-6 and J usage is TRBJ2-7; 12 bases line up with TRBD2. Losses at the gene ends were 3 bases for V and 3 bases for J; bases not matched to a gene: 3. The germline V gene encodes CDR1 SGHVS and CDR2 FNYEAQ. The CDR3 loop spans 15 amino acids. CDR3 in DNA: TGTGCCAGCAGCTTTGGGACTAGCGGGCGCTACGAGCAGTACTTC. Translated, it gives CASSFGTSGRYEQYF.

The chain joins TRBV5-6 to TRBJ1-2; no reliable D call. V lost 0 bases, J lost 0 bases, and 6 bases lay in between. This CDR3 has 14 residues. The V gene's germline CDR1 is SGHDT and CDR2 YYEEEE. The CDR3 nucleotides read TGTGCCAGCAGCTTGGGCACAGCTAACTATGGCTACACCTTC. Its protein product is CASSLGTANYGYTF.

Here the CDR3 reads CAINRGTSGTNEQFF. CDR3 nucleotide sequence: TGTGCCATCAACCGAGGGACTAGCGGGACCAATGAGCAGTTCTTC. The chain employs TRBV10-3 and TRBJ2-1; 13 positions agree with TRBD2. Germline assignment: CDR1 ENHRY and CDR2 SYGVKD. The CDR3 consists of 15 residues. With V trimmed by 7 bases and J by 6 bases, 6 bases remained unmatched.